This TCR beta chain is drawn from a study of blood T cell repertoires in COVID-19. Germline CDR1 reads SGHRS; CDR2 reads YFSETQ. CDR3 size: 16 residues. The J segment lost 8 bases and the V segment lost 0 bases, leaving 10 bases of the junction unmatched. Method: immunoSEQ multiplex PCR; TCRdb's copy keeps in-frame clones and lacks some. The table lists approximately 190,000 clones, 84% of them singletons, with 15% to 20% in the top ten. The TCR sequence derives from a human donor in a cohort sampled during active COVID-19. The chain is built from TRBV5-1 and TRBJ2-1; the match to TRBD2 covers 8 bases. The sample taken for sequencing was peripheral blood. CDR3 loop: CASSLVPGGPIDEQFF. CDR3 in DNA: TGCGCCAGCAGCTTGGTTCCGGGAGGGCCCATCGATGAGCAGTTCTTC.